These T cell receptor beta chains were read from a single sample in a study of cytomegalovirus exposure and HLA in healthy donors. Clones were sequenced by immunoSEQ multiplex PCR, and TCRdb holds only the in-frame ones, with some missing. Here the sample spans some 310,000 clones, around 90% being singletons. The specimen was PBMCs. All receptors come from a man between 25 and 39 years old in good health and CMV-seronegative. Each CDR3 is given with its conserved first and last residue. A D gene is named only where the DNA matches it firmly. Rows give clone size only sometimes, using once, few, many, or a class for an expanded clone.

d_gene	v_gene	len	abundance	j_gene	CDR3nt	CDR3aa
TRBD2	TRBV6-5	16	once	TRBJ2-2	TGTGCCAGCAGTTATGGAGCGGGGGAGGTCACCGGGGAGCTGTTTTTT	CASSYGAGEVTGELFF
TRBD1	TRBV4-1	14	.	TRBJ1-5	TGCGCCAGCAGCCAACTCCCAGGGGGTCAGCCCCAGCATTTT	CASSQLPGGQPQHF
.	TRBV28	14	.	TRBJ1-2	TGTGCCAGCATCAATAGGGGGGGAAACTATGGCTACACCTTC	CASINRGGNYGYTF
.	TRBV19	16	once	TRBJ1-2	TGTGCCAGTAGTATAACAGGCTCCCAGCGCGCCTATGGCTACACCTTC	CASSITGSQRAYGYTF
TRBD1	TRBV18	13	.	TRBJ1-1	TGTGCCAGCTCAAAACAGGGGGCGACTGAAGCTTTCTTT	CASSKQGATEAFF
.	TRBV6-1	12	.	TRBJ2-7	TGTGCCAGCAGGGACACCACCTACGAGCAGTACTTC	CASRDTTYEQYF
TRBD1	TRBV27	17	.	TRBJ1-1	TGTGCCAGCAGTTCCCTATGGACAGGGAGTGGGGGAACTGAAGCTTTCTTT	CASSSLWTGSGGTEAFF
TRBD2	TRBV4-1	16	.	TRBJ2-2	TGCGCCAGCAGCCCCCCCCGGGACTACGGGACTGGGGAGCTGTTTTTT	CASSPPRDYGTGELFF
.	TRBV19	14	.	TRBJ2-1	TGTGCCAGTAGTAGCGGGACGGTGAACAATGAGCAGTTCTTC	CASSSGTVNNEQFF
.	TRBV5-4	12	.	TRBJ1-6	TGTGCCAGCAGGACAGTTAATTCACCCCTCCACTTT	CASRTVNSPLHF
.	TRBV27	14	.	TRBJ2-3	TGTGCCAGCAGTTCGCGGCCCGTCACAGATACGCAGTATTTT	CASSSRPVTDTQYF
TRBD1	TRBV18	16	.	TRBJ2-4	TGTGCCAGCTCACACCGGGACAGGGGGGTGATGGACATTCAGTACTTC	CASSHRDRGVMDIQYF